The text below deals with one TCR beta chain. As yet, its antigen is unknown. Profiled with immunoSEQ multiplex PCR; TCRdb holds only in-frame clones, not every one. This sample has about 85,000 clones, with 70% to 90% found just once. This entry belongs to a study of T cell responses to AZD1222 COVID-19 vaccine. General study points: Unmutated variant regions reportedly attract nearly half of all spike-specific TCRs.

Material: peripheral blood, obtained on day 0 of AZD1222 vaccination. The origin of this receptor is an adult in good health.

DNA of the CDR3: TGTGTCAGCGGGGAAAGGAACACCGGGGAGCTGTTTTTT. Its protein is CVSGERNTGELFF. This chain uses TRBV21-1 with TRBJ2-2. TRBV21-1 is deemed a pseudogene. The CDR3 runs 13 residues.